This passage covers 20 T cell receptor beta chains from one sample sequenced in a study of CD8+ T cells in alopecia areata. Treatment in this sample: oral pan-JAK inhibitor, 5-10 mg twice daily. TCR sequencing used cDNA made by reverse transcription of extracted RNA. Produced via immunoSEQ multiplex PCR; TCRdb's table is partial and in-frame only. The table includes about 100,000 clones, 60% detected once. The sequences come from CD8+ T cells sorted from blood, collected at approximately week 60, from a patient treated with tofacitinib. These receptors came from a human donor with alopecia areata.

This rearrangement joins TRBV27 to TRBJ1-1; D possibly corresponds to TRBD1 (6 bases). The CDR3 runs 14 residues. The germline gives CDR1 MNHEY, CDR2 SMNVEV (reference sequence). Trimming took 5 bases from V and 2 from J, leaving 12 bases between them. The CDR3 reads CASSPRQANTEAFF. The CDR3 DNA follows: TGTGCCAGCAGTCCGAGACAGGCCAACACTGAAGCTTTCTTT.

The rearrangement uses TRBV13 and TRBJ2-3, with D tentatively TRBD2 (7 bases). The V gene's germline CDR1 is PRHDT and CDR2 FYEKMQ (reference sequence). The CDR3 spans 16 residues. V was trimmed by 2 bases and J by 2 bases, leaving 14 bases between them. This CDR3 is CASSLIAGANTDTQYF. For the CDR3, the DNA is TGTGCCAGCAGCTTAATTGCGGGGGCCAACACAGATACGCAGTATTTT.

V and J are TRBV6-5 and TRBJ1-6; D ambiguous. Germline V gene lookup returns CDR1 MNHEY and CDR2 SVGAGI. CDR3 length: 14 amino acids. Trimming pared 2 bases from V and 7 bases from J, leaving 9 bases between. The CDR3 spells CASSYTAMNSPLHF. CDR3 nucleotides: TGTGCCAGCAGTTACACCGCCATGAATTCACCCCTCCACTTT.

There are a few counts of this clone. The chain employs TRBV7-9 and TRBJ2-3; D uncertain. V was trimmed by 7 bases and J by 2 bases, leaving 10 bases between them. Germline V gene data show CDR1 as SEHNR and CDR2 as FQNEAQ (reference sequence). This CDR3 contains 13 residues. CDR3 loop: CASNSPNTDTQYF. CDR3 nucleotides: TGTGCCAGCAACAGCCCCAACACAGATACGCAGTATTTT.

CDR3 residues: CASSLSERPYEQYF. The CDR3 DNA is TGTGCCAGCAGCTTGTCCGAGAGGCCCTACGAGCAGTACTTC. This chain joins TRBV5-4 and TRBJ2-7; no reliable D call. Trimming shortened V by 1 base and J by 2 bases, and 10 bases separated the two germline ends. This CDR3 contains 14 residues. Germline V gene lookup returns CDR1 SGHNT and CDR2 YYREEE (reference sequence).

The rearrangement joins TRBV9 to TRBJ2-2; D not resolved. Trimming took off 0 bases at V and 6 bases at J, with 6 bases between the two ends. CDR1 and CDR2 (germline): SGDLS, YYNGEE. There are 13 residues in the CDR3. The CDR3 here is CASSVDPAGELFF. The CDR3 coding sequence is TGTGCCAGCAGCGTAGACCCCGCCGGGGAGCTGTTTTTT.

The J gene is TRBJ2-6, the V gene TRBV15; no definite D call. The V gene lost 1 base and the J gene lost 2 bases, with 12 bases spanning the gap. CDR1 and CDR2 (germline): LNHNV, YYDKDF (reference sequence). The CDR3 extends over 17 amino acids. The CDR3 loop is CATSRAPRSTGANVLTF. For the CDR3, the DNA is TGTGCCACCAGCAGAGCACCTAGGAGTACTGGGGCCAACGTCCTGACTTTC.

To note about this clone: Other DNA sequences within the sample encode an identical CDR3. This chain uses TRBV9 with TRBJ2-1; the D is unclear. V was clipped by 0 bases and J by 4 bases, with 2 bases between them. Germline loops: CDR1 SGDLS, CDR2 YYNGEE. The CDR3 contains 12 residues. CDR3: CASSVGYNEQFF. The CDR3 DNA reads TGTGCCAGCAGCGTAGGATACAATGAGCAGTTCTTC. The variable domain in full, completed from reference TRBV9 and TRBJ2-1, reads DSGVTQTPKHLITATGQRVTLRCSPRSGDLSVYWYQQSLDQGLQFLIQYYNGEERAKGNILERFSAQQFPDLHSELNLSSLELGDSALYFCASSVGYNEQFFGPGTRLTVL.

The chain employs TRBV30 and TRBJ2-3, with D unresolved. V lost 1 base and J lost 2, with 7 bases in between. Germline assignment: CDR1 GTSNPN and CDR2 SVGIG (reference sequence). The CDR3 contains 13 residues. CDR3 in amino acids: CAWSGKATDTQYF. CDR3 DNA: TGTGCCTGGAGTGGGAAGGCCACAGATACGCAGTATTTT. The full variable domain, in which reference TRBV30 and TRBJ2-3 provide the parts outside the CDR3, is SQTIHQWPATLVQPVGSPLSLECTVEGTSNPNLYWYRQAAGRGLQLLFYSVGIGQISSEVPQNLSASRPQDRQFILSSKKLLLSDSGFYLCAWSGKATDTQYFGPGTRLTVL.

This chain joins TRBV6-6 and TRBJ1-2; D unclear. Germline values: CDR1 MNHNY, CDR2 SVGAGI (reference sequence). The V end lost 6 bases, the J end lost 8 bases, and 19 bases lay between the germline ends. The length of the CDR3 is 14 residues. CDR3: CASSYPRVLEGYTF. DNA for the CDR3: TGTGCCAGCAGCTACCCGAGGGTGCTTGAGGGCTACACCTTC.

The chain joins TRBV28 to TRBJ1-6; D unclear. In germline, CDR1 is MDHEN, CDR2 SYDVKM. The CDR3 is made up of 12 amino acids. V was clipped by 3 bases and J by 7 bases, with 4 bases between them. The CDR3 sequence: CASSLGNSPLHF. The CDR3 nucleotides read TGTGCCAGCAGTTTGGGCAATTCACCCCTCCACTTT.

This clone appeared a few times. V is TRBV4-2 and J is TRBJ2-7, with 8 bases identical to TRBD2. The J segment lost 3 bases and the V segment lost 0 bases, leaving 4 bases of the junction unmatched. The CDR3 contains 15 residues. Germline-derived CDR1 and CDR2 are LGHNA and YNFKEQ. The CDR3 here is CASSQERAGDYEQYF. Written as DNA, the CDR3 is TGTGCCAGCAGCCAAGAAAGAGCGGGGGACTACGAGCAGTACTTC.

The V and J genes are TRBV4-2 and TRBJ2-6; D gene ambiguous. CDR3 length: 16 amino acids. Trimming stripped 0 bases from V and 0 bases from J, with 6 bases between. Germline assignment: CDR1 LGHNA and CDR2 YNFKEQ. The DNA of the CDR3 is TGTGCCAGCAGCCAAGAGGGCAGCTCTGGGGCCAACGTCCTGACTTTC. Translated: CASSQEGSSGANVLTF.

This clone occurred a few times. The chain has TRBV13 and TRBJ2-1; 7 bases map to TRBD1. Germline assignment: CDR1 PRHDT and CDR2 FYEKMQ (reference sequence). The CDR3 has 16 amino acids. The V gene end was trimmed by 5 bases and the J gene end by 4 bases; junction bases not matched to a gene: 11. The CDR3 DNA reads TGTGCCAGCAGCACAACCGGGACAGTCATATACAATGAGCAGTTCTTC. Its protein is CASSTTGTVIYNEQFF.

This sequence joins TRBV13 and TRBJ2-3; D may match TRBD1 or TRBD2 (5 bases each). Germline V CDR1 and CDR2: PRHDT, FYEKMQ (reference sequence). The CDR3 is 15 residues long. With 4 bases removed from V and 3 bases from J, the gap between germline ends came to 14 bases. The CDR3 region has the DNA TGTGCCAGCAGCTCCTGGGGGAGATCAACAGATACGCAGTATTTT. Translation: CASSSWGRSTDTQYF.

The V and J genes are TRBV6-1 and TRBJ2-5, with TRBD1 matching over 9 bases. CDR1 is MNHNS, CDR2 SASEGT, per germline. V was clipped by 1 base and J by 5 bases; unmatched bases: 8. CDR3 size: 16 residues. In DNA form, the CDR3 reads TGTGCCAGCAGTGAAGAGACCGGGACAGGGCGCGAGACCCAGTACTTC. Translated: CASSEETGTGRETQYF.

The chain recombines TRBV6-4 with TRBJ2-7; no reliable D call. Trimming removed 2 bases at V and 6 bases at J, with 5 bases between. The CDR3 length is 11 residues. Germline V gene sequence: CDR1 MRHNA, CDR2 SNTAGT. The CDR3 sequence: CASSDGFEQYF. The DNA of the CDR3 is TGTGCCAGCAGTGACGGTTTCGAGCAGTACTTC.

V and J are TRBV9 and TRBJ1-1; no definite D call. The ends were cut back, 4 bases at V and 6 bases at J, with 10 bases in the middle. The CDR3 sequence is 12 residues long. Germline loops: CDR1 SGDLS, CDR2 YYNGEE. The CDR3 DNA reads TGTGCCAGCAGCCCCCAAGGTGCTGAAGCTTTCTTT. Translated, it gives CASSPQGAEAFF.

The gene calls are TRBV25-1 and TRBJ2-1; 7 bases align to TRBD1. This CDR3 is 13 amino acids long. Germline CDR1 MGHDK, CDR2 SYGVNS. Germline trimming cut 10 bases from V and 4 bases from J; bases unmatched to any gene: 7. The CDR3 here is CATQQGSYNEQFF. CDR3 DNA sequence: TGTGCCACCCAACAGGGGTCGTACAATGAGCAGTTCTTC. Filled out from reference TRBV25-1 and TRBJ2-1, the complete variable domain reads EADIYQTPRYLVIGTGKKITLECSQTMGHDKMYWYQQDPGMELHLIHYSYGVNSTEKGDLSSESTVSRIRTEHFPLTLESARPSHTSQYLCATQQGSYNEQFFGPGTRLTVL.

This clone was seen once. The chain carries TRBV6-4 and TRBJ1-2; D is unclear. The CDR3 sequence is 15 residues long. Germline V gene data show CDR1 as MRHNA and CDR2 as SNTAGT. Trimming stripped 4 bases from V and 3 bases from J, with 15 bases between. The CDR3 DNA is TGTGCCAGCAGTGGTGTGTCCCAAGGATACTATGGCTACACCTTC. Its protein is CASSGVSQGYYGYTF.